This T cell receptor (beta chain) was documented in a study of spatial heterogeneity in lung cancer. Study overall: Among detected sequences, beta-chain ones consistently exceeded alpha-chain ones in number.

The table lists this clonotype with a few counts. TCRdb re-analysed the 5' RACE reads in MiXCR, keeping a single row per CDR3 protein. The data contain some 100,000 distinct CDR3 sequences, about 12% of them singletons. Specified time point: sample taken at primary tumor resection. No cell sorting; template was whole RNA from tumor, lung tissue or PBMC. Samples were obtained from some 72 donors, all untreated early-stage non-small cell lung cancer patients. This sample comprised PBMCs, obtained at surgery. This clonotype originated in a male donor with early-stage non-small cell lung cancer.

The DNA for the CDR3 is TGTGCCAGCAGCAGACGACAGGGATCTAATGAAAAACTGTTTTTT. Amino acids: CASSRRQGSNEKLFF. The genes are TRBV9 and TRBJ1-4; the match to TRBD1 covers 7 bases. Germline trimming cut 4 bases from V and 3 bases from J; bases unmatched to any gene: 6. The germline V gene encodes CDR1 SGDLS and CDR2 YYNGEE. The CDR3 is made up of 15 amino acids.